Below are 30 T cell receptor beta chains sequenced from a single sample in a study of T cell repertoires in cytomegalovirus infection. No antigen has been assigned to these receptors. One entry per CDR3 protein, called by TCRdb with MiXCR from the reads. The table has 650,000 to 900,000 distinct CDR3 sequences, 32% seen once; the top ten hold around 12%. The sample here was cultured CD8+ T cells from PBMCs, taken from culture after CMV antigen stimulation. The source of these receptors is a human donor in good health (CMV status not recorded). Some clones in this sample may be carry-over from other donors' samples.

The rearrangement joins TRBV9 to TRBJ2-6, with 7 bases that match TRBD1. CDR1 is SGDLS, CDR2 YYNGEE, per germline. Trimming removed 3 bases from V and 1 base from J; junction bases left unmatched: 4. CDR3 length equals 16 residues. CDR3 coding DNA: TGTGCCAGCAGCGCGACAGGGAAATCTGGGGCCAACGTCCTGACTTTC. It yields the protein CASSATGKSGANVLTF.

The chain joins TRBV29-1 to TRBJ2-1; 9 bases fit TRBD2. V dropped 6 bases and J dropped 1; count of bases not matched to a gene: 4. The CDR3 consists of 14 residues. CDR1 and CDR2 (germline): SQVTM, ANQGSEA. In nucleotides, the CDR3 is TGCAGCGTGCCGGGACTAGCTTCCTACAATGAGCAGTTCTTC. This codes for CSVPGLASYNEQFF.

Turning to this clonotype: At one end, the junction sequence differs from germline, possibly due to a read error. The chain uses TRBV6-1 and TRBJ1-2; 9 bases match TRBD1. Germline assignment: CDR1 MNHNS and CDR2 SASEGT. This CDR3 comprises 15 residues. CDR3 in amino acids: CVSSEAGTGNYGYTF. CDR3 in DNA: TGTGTCAGCAGTGAAGCGGGGACAGGGAACTATGGCTACACCTTC.

CDR3 bases: TGTGCCAGCAGCCAACCAGGGGGTGGATCCTACGAGCAGTACTTC. Protein sequence: CASSQPGGGSYEQYF. V usage is TRBV2 and J usage is TRBJ2-7, with 7 bases identical to TRBD1. V trimming: 6 bases; J trimming: 1 base; junction bases outside the gene matches: 9. The germline V gene has CDR1 SNHLY and CDR2 FYNNEI. The CDR3 contains 15 residues.

Only one count was recorded for this clonotype. The chain combines TRBV29-1 with TRBJ1-1; no reliable D call. Germline CDR1 is SQVTM and CDR2 is ANQGSEA. Between the trimmed V and J ends, which lost 7 bases and 1 base, there was a span of 10 bases. This CDR3 spans 12 amino acids. The DNA of the CDR3 is TGCAGCGATGACTTAGGGAACACTGAAGCTTTCTTT. It is translated as CSDDLGNTEAFF.

This clonotype was observed many times. This chain uses TRBV7-6 with TRBJ2-5; D gene ambiguous. The V end was cut by 2 bases, the J end by 5 bases, with 6 bases between. CDR1 and CDR2 (germline): SGHVS, FNYEAQ. This CDR3 has 12 residues. CDR3 nucleotides: TGTGCCAGCAGCTTATCCTGGGAGACCCAGTACTTC. It codes for CASSLSWETQYF.

Points on this clonotype: This may be a read error, as it is one base from a much larger clone. The gene calls are TRBV7-8 and TRBJ1-5; 8 bases fit TRBD1. Germline V gene sequence: CDR1 SGHVS, CDR2 FQNEAQ. J lost 2 bases, V lost 5 bases, and 5 bases had no gene match. This CDR3 region has 15 residues. This chain's CDR3 is CASSTTGEGNQPQHF. The CDR3, as DNA: TGTGCCAGCAGCACGACAGGGGAGGGCAATCAGCCCCAGCATTTT. The entire variable domain, with the rest obtained from reference TRBV7-8 and TRBJ1-5, is as follows: GAGVSQSPRYKVAKRGQDVALRCDPISGHVSLFWYQQALGQGPEFLTYFQNEAQLDKSGLPSDRFFAERPEGSVSTLKIQRTQQEDSAVYLCASSTTGEGNQPQHFGDGTRLSIL.

This clonotype turned up a few times. This chain links TRBV2 with TRBJ2-7; D may be TRBD1 (5 bases). The CDR3 runs to 14 residues. Germline CDR1 and CDR2: SNHLY and FYNNEI. V was shortened by 2 bases and J by 7 bases, with 15 bases between the two germline ends. Here the CDR3 DNA reads TGTGCCAGCAGTGAATTTGGGGCAAGCAGGGAGCAGTACGTC. The encoded protein is CASSEFGASREQYV.

V usage is TRBV12-3 or TRBV12-4 and J usage is TRBJ2-5; D may be TRBD1 (5 bases). V was shortened by 8 bases and J by 7 bases, with 11 bases between the two germline ends. The CDR3 is 11 residues long. The CDR3 coding sequence is TGTGCCAGCTTAGGGGTTGGGACCCAGTACTTC. This gives the protein CASLGVGTQYF.

Only a few counts were recorded for this clonotype. The chain uses TRBV5-4 and TRBJ2-5, with D possibly called TRBD1 or TRBD2 (6 bases each). In germline, CDR1 is SGHNT, CDR2 YYREEE (reference sequence). This CDR3 spans 14 amino acids. V dropped 4 bases and J dropped 5 bases, with 15 bases sitting between them. CDR3 bases: TGTGCCAGCAGCCTCGAGGGGGGCGAGGAGACCCAGTACTTC. It yields the protein CASSLEGGEETQYF.

The chain uses TRBV6-5 and TRBJ1-2; D is ambiguous. Germline V lookup: CDR1 MNHEY, CDR2 SVGAGI. This CDR3 spans 12 amino acids. The germline V and J ends were trimmed by 8 bases and 8 bases, with 15 bases remaining between them. In DNA form, the CDR3 reads TGTGCCAGCGCGGACCTTCGGGCCGGCTACACCTTC. It translates to CASADLRAGYTF.

This clonotype was counted at least ten times. The gene calls are TRBV7-8 and TRBJ1-5; TRBD1 agrees at 10 bases. The CDR3 runs to 17 residues. CDR1 SGHVS and CDR2 FQNEAQ come from the germline V gene. Trimming at V came to 1 base and at J to 6 bases, leaving 9 bases not matched to a gene. This CDR3 is CASSLVGDRGPSQPQHF. The DNA for the CDR3 is TGTGCCAGCAGCTTAGTAGGCGACAGGGGGCCGAGTCAGCCCCAGCATTTT.

This chain uses TRBV28 with TRBJ2-1; D is uncertain. The germline V gene has CDR1 MDHEN and CDR2 SYDVKM. The CDR3 runs to 14 residues. V was shortened by 7 bases and J by 1 base, with 11 bases between the two germline ends. The CDR3 bases are TGTGCCAGCAAAAGGACCAGATCCTACAATGAGCAGTTCTTC. Its protein is CASKRTRSYNEQFF.

Many counts were recorded for this clonotype. The chain carries TRBV6-2 or TRBV6-3 and TRBJ2-7, with 7 bases identical to TRBD1. The length of the CDR3 is 16 residues. The trim removed 0 bases at V and 5 bases at J, leaving 10 bases unmatched. Germline loops: CDR1 MNHEY, CDR2 SVGEGT. CDR3 DNA sequence: TGTGCCAGCAGTTACTCCGTTGAAACAGGGGAACACGAGCAGTACGTC. This translates into CASSYSVETGEHEQYV.

CDR3 bases: TGTGCCAGCAGCCAAGGACGGGGGCGCGCCATCATCGAGCAGTACTTC. It specifies CASSQGRGRAIIEQYF. The chain recombines TRBV14 with TRBJ2-7; D could derive from TRBD1 or TRBD2 (6 bases each). Trimming pared 1 base from V and 6 bases from J, leaving 19 bases between. CDR1 SGHDN and CDR2 FVKESK come from the germline V gene. CDR3 length: 16 amino acids. Full variable domain (rest looked up from reference TRBV14 and TRBJ2-7): EAGVTQFPSHSVIEKGQTVTLRCDPISGHDNLYWYRRVMGKEIKFLLHFVKESKQDESGMPNNRFLAERTGGTYSTLKVQPAELEDSGVYFCASSQGRGRAIIEQYFGPGTRLTVT.

This chain links TRBV12-3 or TRBV12-4 with TRBJ1-5, with D unclear. This CDR3 contains 14 residues. The V and J ends lost 2 bases and 7 bases respectively, with 12 bases between them. The chain's CDR3 is CASSLKAKGQPQHF. In DNA form, the CDR3 reads TGTGCCAGCAGTTTAAAGGCCAAAGGCCAGCCCCAGCATTTT.

The chain joins TRBV10-3 to TRBJ2-2; no clear D gene. The V gene lost 10 bases and the J gene lost 3 bases, with 9 bases spanning the gap. Germline CDR1 ENHRY, CDR2 SYGVKD. The CDR3 has 12 residues. CDR3 nucleotide sequence: TGTGCCACCGAGAACGACACCGGGGAGCTGTTTTTT. It yields the protein CATENDTGELFF.

This clonotype was seen only a few times. The rearrangement uses TRBV7-6 and TRBJ2-1, with TRBD2 identical over 9 bases. Germline CDR1 reads SGHVS; CDR2 reads FNYEAQ. The length of the CDR3 is 15 residues. V shed 5 bases and J 8 bases; nucleotides not matched to a gene: 10. CDR3 amino acids: CASSRMGTSWDEQFF. CDR3 nucleotides: TGTGCCAGCAGCCGAATGGGGACTAGCTGGGATGAGCAGTTCTTC. Full variable domain (rest looked up from reference TRBV7-6 and TRBJ2-1): GAGVSQSPRYKVTKRGQDVALRCDPISGHVSLYWYRQALGQGPEFLTYFNYEAQQDKSGLPNDRFSAERPEGSISTLTIQRTEQRDSAMYRCASSRMGTSWDEQFFGPGTRLTVL.

V is TRBV15 and J is TRBJ2-1, with 8 positions matching TRBD2. This CDR3 has 16 residues. V lost 2 bases, J lost 5 bases, and 8 bases stayed unmatched. The germline CDR1 and CDR2 sequences are LNHNV and YYDKDF (reference sequence). CDR3 in amino acids: CATSRLAGGLDNEQFF. The CDR3, as DNA: TGTGCCACCAGCAGACTCGCGGGGGGACTGGACAATGAGCAGTTCTTC. Variable domain in full (rest from reference TRBV15 and TRBJ2-1): DAMVIQNPRYQVTQFGKPVTLSCSQTLNHNVMYWYQQKSSQAPKLLFHYYDKDFNNEADTPDNFQSRRPNTSFCFLDIRSPGLGDTAMYLCATSRLAGGLDNEQFFGPGTRLTVL.

Here the CDR3 DNA reads TGTGCCAGCAGTTACTCGAGGGGGAGTTTGAATGAGCAGTTCTTC. Its protein product is CASSYSRGSLNEQFF. The genes are TRBV6-5 and TRBJ2-1; D might be TRBD1 (6 bases). The germline V gene has CDR1 MNHEY and CDR2 SVGAGI. The ends were cut back, 0 bases at V and 7 bases at J, with 13 bases in the middle. The CDR3 is 15 amino acids.

This clonotype was counted between two and nine times. The CDR3 DNA reads TGTGCCAGCAGCTTTGGCAGGGGGGGGAATGAGCAGTTCTTC. Translated: CASSFGRGGNEQFF. The chain couples TRBV11-1 to TRBJ2-1; D tentatively reads TRBD1 or TRBD2 (7 bases each). Trimming pared 3 bases from V and 7 bases from J, leaving 13 bases between. Germline CDR1 reads SGHAT; CDR2 reads FQDESV (reference sequence). The CDR3 length is 14 residues.

This clonotype showed up just a few times. The rearrangement links TRBV6-1 to TRBJ1-2; D gene uncertain. Germline V gene lookup returns CDR1 MNHNS and CDR2 SASEGT. V shed 5 bases and J shed 3 bases, with 13 bases lying between them. This CDR3 has 14 residues. This chain's CDR3 is CASSYSGSDYGYTF. In DNA, the CDR3 is TGTGCCAGCAGTTACAGCGGGTCGGACTATGGCTACACCTTC.

This clonotype was picked up a small number of times. The V and J genes are TRBV2 and TRBJ2-1; 9 positions match TRBD2. Trimming removed 2 bases from V and 9 bases from J; junction bases left unmatched: 17. From germline, CDR1 is SNHLY and CDR2 FYNNEI. CDR3 length: 18 amino acids. CDR3 nucleotides: TGTGCCAGCAGTGAAAGGTGGCCTAGCGGGGAGAACGGGGTTGAGCAGTTCTTC. Protein product: CASSERWPSGENGVEQFF.

This clonotype occurred a few times. This chain links TRBV14 with TRBJ1-1; D remains unclear. Per germline, CDR1 SGHDN and CDR2 FVKESK. Trimming cost V 0 bases and J 4 bases, with 6 bases left between them. CDR3 size: 13 residues. In nucleotides, the CDR3 is TGTGCCAGCAGCCAAGAGAAGCGCACTGAAGCTTTCTTT. Residues: CASSQEKRTEAFF.

This clonotype showed up just a few times. The CDR3 sequence is CASSQDFGIGGYTF. In DNA, the CDR3 is TGCGCCAGCAGCCAAGATTTTGGAATCGGAGGCTACACCTTC. The J gene is TRBJ1-2, the V gene TRBV4-1, with D uncertain. Germline-derived CDR1 and CDR2 are MGHRA and YSYEKL. This CDR3 spans 14 amino acids. Trimming stripped 0 bases from V and 8 bases from J, with 13 bases between.

This chain joins TRBV6-5 and TRBJ2-1, with TRBD1 as a possible D gene (6 bases). This CDR3 region has 15 residues. Germline assignment: CDR1 MNHEY and CDR2 SVGAGI. Between the trimmed V and J ends, which lost 1 base and 4 bases, there was a span of 11 bases. As DNA, the CDR3 is TGTGCCAGCAGTTACTTGCCCCAGGGGTACAATGAGCAGTTCTTC. It codes for CASSYLPQGYNEQFF.

The chain employs TRBV19 and TRBJ1-1; D not resolved. The CDR3 spans 14 residues. Trimming pared 7 bases from V and 1 base from J, leaving 13 bases between. The germline V gene encodes CDR1 LNHDA and CDR2 SQIVND (reference sequence). The CDR3 nucleotides read TGTGCCAGTAATGACCAGGCCCAGAACACTGAAGCTTTCTTT. Encoded protein: CASNDQAQNTEAFF.

This chain connects TRBV7-9 to TRBJ1-4; D is undetermined. CDR3 size: 15 residues. The V end was cut by 5 bases, the J end by 5 bases, with 15 bases between. Germline loops: CDR1 SEHNR, CDR2 FQNEAQ (reference sequence). CDR3 nucleotide sequence: TGTGCCAGCAGCATCGTAGGAGGGATGAATGAAAAACTGTTTTTT. Amino acid sequence: CASSIVGGMNEKLFF.

This clonotype was recorded a few times. V and J are TRBV4-1 and TRBJ2-3; the match to TRBD1 covers 10 bases. The CDR3 runs 17 residues. Germline assignment: CDR1 MGHRA and CDR2 YSYEKL. V lost 3 bases, J lost 2 bases, and 8 bases stayed unmatched. As DNA, the CDR3 is TGCGCCAGCAGCCAGACCGGGACAGGGGCCCCCACAGATACGCAGTATTTT. Its translation is CASSQTGTGAPTDTQYF.

The V call is TRBV15, the J call TRBJ2-1; 8 nucleotides match TRBD2. V was pared by 4 bases and J by 0 bases, with 11 bases of the junction left unmatched. The germline V gene has CDR1 LNHNV and CDR2 YYDKDF (reference sequence). The length of the CDR3 is 18 residues. The CDR3 spells CATSNPREGGGSYNEQFF. The CDR3, as DNA: TGTGCCACCAGCAACCCTCGGGAGGGGGGGGGCTCCTACAATGAGCAGTTCTTC.